This T cell receptor beta chain was recorded in a study of blood T cells in healthy people across ages. Per sample, a minimum of 6 million PBMCs were isolated. Study findings and constraints: The study could not conclusively compare naive and antigen-experienced cells, given its unsorted PBMCs. Relative to aged donors, long-lived donors carried more naive CD4+ cells and displayed higher diversity. Diversity estimated from one million T cells was considered an underestimate.

Combining a sample-barcoded 5' primer with a J-beta primer mix, a second PCR ran for about 7 to 11 cycles. One entry per CDR3 protein results from TCRdb running MiXCR on the 5' RACE reads. In the table there are about 670,000 distinct CDR3 sequences, less than 45% of which are singletons. Trimming stripped 5 bases from V and 4 bases from J, with 8 bases between. Germline V gene data show CDR1 as MDHEN and CDR2 as SYDVKM. This CDR3 spans 12 amino acids. A note on this clonotype: The antigen is unknown.

Sequenced material: blood. The receptor's source is a man at least 80 years old in good health. This chain links TRBV28 with TRBJ2-5; D gene unclear. The CDR3 protein is CASSANLETQYF. Here the CDR3 DNA reads TGTGCCAGCAGTGCGAATTTAGAGACCCAGTACTTC. The full variable domain, its missing parts supplied by reference TRBV28 and TRBJ2-5, is DVKVTQSSRYLVKRTGEKVFLECVQDMDHENMFWYRQDPGLGLRLIYFSYDVKMKEKGDIPEGYSVSREKKERFSLILESASTNQTSMYLCASSANLETQYFGPGTRLLVL.